This T cell receptor beta chain appears in the sequencing data of a study of blood T cell repertoires in COVID-19. Clones were read by immunoSEQ multiplex PCR, and TCRdb kept only the in-frame ones, dropping some. The data hold around 180,000 clones, with roughly 84% observed a single time. CDR1 is SGHVS, CDR2 FQNEAQ, per germline. The CDR3 spans 13 residues. Between the trimmed V and J ends, which lost 3 bases and 1 base, there was a span of 6 bases. About this clone itself: Other DNA sequences of this sample code for an identical CDR3.

The sequencing sample was made of peripheral blood. The V call is TRBV7-8, the J call TRBJ1-2; D gene ambiguous. This sequence was found in an elderly man with COVID-19, enrolled during active disease. The CDR3 DNA reads as TGTGCCAGCAGCTTGGCCCGTAACTATGGCTACACCTTC. It encodes CASSLARNYGYTF.